The entry below gives a single T cell receptor beta chain sequence along with its context. Antigen specificity is unknown. In germline, CDR1 is KGHSH, CDR2 LQKENI. V gave up 8 bases and J gave up 5 bases, with 14 bases separating them. This CDR3 region has 13 residues. Sequencing used immunoSEQ multiplex PCR; TCRdb keeps in-frame clones, though not all of them. The table shows roughly 150,000 clones, with about 89% occurring only once. The sample is drawn from a study of cytomegalovirus exposure and HLA in healthy donors. Study results and caveats: The listing of some 170 TCR beta chains classed them as cytomegalovirus-associated.

Donors came from a validation cohort of over a hundred subjects, distinct from the first 666-subject cohort. The source is a young woman in good health and CMV-seropositive. Sequencing input: PBMCs. The gene calls are TRBV18 and TRBJ2-3; no reliable D call. CDR3 in DNA: TGTGCCAGCGGGTGGGCATCCAAAGATACGCAGTATTTT. Translated, it gives CASGWASKDTQYF.